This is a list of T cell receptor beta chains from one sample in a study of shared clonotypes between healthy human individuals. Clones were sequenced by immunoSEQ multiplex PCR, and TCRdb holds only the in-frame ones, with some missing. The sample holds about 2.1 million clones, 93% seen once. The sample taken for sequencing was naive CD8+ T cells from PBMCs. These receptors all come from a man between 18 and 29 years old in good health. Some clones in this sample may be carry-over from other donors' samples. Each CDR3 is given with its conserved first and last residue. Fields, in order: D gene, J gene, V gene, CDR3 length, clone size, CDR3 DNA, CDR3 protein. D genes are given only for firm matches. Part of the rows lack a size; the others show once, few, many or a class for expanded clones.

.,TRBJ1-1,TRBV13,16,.,TGTGCCAGCAGCTACCCCGATGGTGCCACGAACACTGAAGCTTTCTTT,CASSYPDGATNTEAFF
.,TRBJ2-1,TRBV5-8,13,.,TGTGCCAGCAGCTTGGACTTTAACAATGAGCAGTTCTTC,CASSLDFNNEQFF
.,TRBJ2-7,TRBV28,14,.,TGTGCCAGCAGCCCCCCCTCGTGGGGGGACGAGCAGTACTTC,CASSPPSWGDEQYF
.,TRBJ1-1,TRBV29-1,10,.,TGCAGCGGCATAAACACTGAAGCTTTCTTT,CSGINTEAFF
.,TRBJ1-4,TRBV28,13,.,TGTGCCAGCAGTTTTCTGGGTTACGAAAAACTGTTTTTT,CASSFLGYEKLFF
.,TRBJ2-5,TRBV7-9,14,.,TGTGCCAGCAGCGCCCCAGAGGGCCCGGAGACCCAGTACTTC,CASSAPEGPETQYF
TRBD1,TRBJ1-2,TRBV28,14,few,TGTGCCAGCAGTTTAAGAGGGGGCGGCTATGGCTACACCTTC,CASSLRGGGYGYTF
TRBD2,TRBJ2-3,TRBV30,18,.,TGTGCCTGGAGTGTACAAGGACTAGCGGGAGGCCCTACAGATACGCAGTATTTT,CAWSVQGLAGGPTDTQYF
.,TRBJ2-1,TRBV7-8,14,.,TGTGCCAGCAGCACAAGGGGGGGAACCTGGGAGCAGTTCTTC,CASSTRGGTWEQFF
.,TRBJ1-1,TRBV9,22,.,TGTGCCAGCAGTGCTCAACTCCGGGGGGCAGGGCCGTCCCCCCACATGAACACTGAAGCTTTCTTT,CASSAQLRGAGPSPHMNTEAFF
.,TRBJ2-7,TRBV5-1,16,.,TGCGCCAGCAGCTTACCGCCGGACGGTGTCTCCTACGAGCAGTACTTC,CASSLPPDGVSYEQYF
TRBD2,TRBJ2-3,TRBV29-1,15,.,TGCAGCGCCTCCGGGACTACCTACCTCACAGATACGCAGTATTTT,CSASGTTYLTDTQYF
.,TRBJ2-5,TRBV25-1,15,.,TGTGCCAGCAGTGAGAAAACAGGGATACAAGAGACCCAGTACTTC,CASSEKTGIQETQYF
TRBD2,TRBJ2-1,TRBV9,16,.,TGTGCCAGCAGCGTAGCGGGGCTAGCGGGTTACAATGAGCAGTTCTTC,CASSVAGLAGYNEQFF
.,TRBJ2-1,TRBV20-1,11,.,TGCAGTGCTAGGAGTAACAATGAGCAGTTCTTC,CSARSNNEQFF
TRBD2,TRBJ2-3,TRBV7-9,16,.,TGTGCCAGCAGCACGGGACTAGCGGGAGGGCCCGATACGCAGTATTTT,CASSTGLAGGPDTQYF
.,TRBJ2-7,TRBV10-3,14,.,TGTGCCATCAGTAGGTCGGGCCAATCCTACGAGCAGTACTTC,CAISRSGQSYEQYF
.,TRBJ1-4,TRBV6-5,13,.,TGTGCCAGCAGTAAGGAGGAGAACGGAAAACTGTTTTTT,CASSKEENGKLFF
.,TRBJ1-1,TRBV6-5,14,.,TGTGCCAGCAGCCCGGGTGGAGGGCTCACTGAAGCTTTCTTT,CASSPGGGLTEAFF
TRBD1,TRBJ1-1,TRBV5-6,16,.,TGTGCCAGCAGCGGGGGACAGGGGAGGGAGTTTTCTGAAGCTTTCTTT,CASSGGQGREFSEAFF
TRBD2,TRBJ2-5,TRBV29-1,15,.,TGCAGCGTTGAAGGGGAGGGTGTCCATGGGGAGACCCAGTACTTC,CSVEGEGVHGETQYF
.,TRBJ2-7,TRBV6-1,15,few,TGTGCCAGCAGTGAAGTCGTCAGGGGAGACTACGAGCAGTACTTC,CASSEVVRGDYEQYF
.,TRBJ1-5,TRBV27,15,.,TGTGCCAGCAGTTTATCGGCAGGAGCCTACCAGCCCCAGCATTTT,CASSLSAGAYQPQHF
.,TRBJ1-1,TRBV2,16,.,TGTGCCAGCAACTTTGACGGGACAACAAGGAACACTGAAGCTTTCTTT,CASNFDGTTRNTEAFF
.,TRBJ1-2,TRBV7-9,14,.,TGTGCCAGCAGCTTAGGCCCAGTCAACTATGGCTACACCTTC,CASSLGPVNYGYTF
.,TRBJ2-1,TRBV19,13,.,TGTGCCAGCCTTAATGAACCCTACAATGAGCAGTTCTTC,CASLNEPYNEQFF
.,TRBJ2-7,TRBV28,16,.,TGTGCCAGCAGTCCCCGCGGGACCCAAAATTCCTACGAGCAGTACTTC,CASSPRGTQNSYEQYF
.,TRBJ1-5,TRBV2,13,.,TGTGCCAGCAGTGACGGGGGGCGCGAGCCCCAGCATTTT,CASSDGGREPQHF
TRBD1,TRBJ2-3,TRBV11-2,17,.,TGTGCCAGCAGCCCCGGACAGGGGCTAACTAGCACAGATACGCAGTATTTT,CASSPGQGLTSTDTQYF
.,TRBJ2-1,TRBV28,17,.,TGTGCCAGCAGCTTCCCTACGCTAGCGAGCTCCTACAATGAGCAGTTCTTC,CASSFPTLASSYNEQFF